The T cell receptor beta chain described here comes from a study of Ad26.COV2.S vaccination and SARS-CoV-2 variants. Turning to the study itself: Donor allocation was to the COV1001 Ad26.COV2.S trial arm. Dosing was one shot or two shots 56 days apart. Study outcomes and limitations: Substantial breadth was reported for post-vaccination spike-specific CD8+ and CD4+ T cells. With respect to non-spike TCR breadth, vaccine and placebo recipients were similar.

Remarks on this clone: Its specificity is not known.

Treatment reported: around 19 received Ad26.COV2.S at low or high dose, single or two shots; several received placebo; per-sample allocation not given. Repertoires come from day 63 after the first vaccine or placebo injection. This CDR3 spans 19 amino acids. With V trimmed by 0 bases and J by 1 base, 6 bases remained unmatched. Germline loops: CDR1 SEHNR, CDR2 FQNEAQ (reference sequence). Assay: immunoSEQ multiplex PCR; the TCRdb copy retains only in-frame clones and omits some. The sample includes fewer than 400,000 clones, roughly 88% of them seen just once. The chain joins TRBV7-9 to TRBJ2-2; 12 bases match TRBD2. The specimen was peripheral blood, collected in a trial of Ad26.COV2.S vaccine versus placebo. The source is a person between 18 and 65 years old who received the Ad26.COV2.S COVID-19 vaccine or a placebo. Written as DNA, the CDR3 is TGTGCCAGCAGCTTAGCCGGACCGGGACTAGCGGGGAACACCGGGGAGCTGTTTTTT. This gives the protein CASSLAGPGLAGNTGELFF.